Below, 27 T cell receptor beta chains from the same sample are listed, as sequenced in a study of shared clonotypes between healthy human individuals. Measured with immunoSEQ multiplex PCR; TCRdb has only the in-frame clones, and not every one. Among 80,000 to 100,000 clones listed, 60% to 70% were seen once. Sequenced sample: memory CD8+ T cells sorted from blood. The subset denotes: CD45RO+ cells pooled with CCR7-negative TemRA cells. The receptors come from a man between 25 and 39 years old in good health.

V gene TRBV29-1 combines with J gene TRBJ2-1; D may be TRBD2 (5 bases). Germline lookup yields CDR1 SQVTM and CDR2 ANQGSEA. V was shortened by 4 bases and J by 0 bases, with 7 bases between the two germline ends. The CDR3 is 13 residues long. The CDR3 spells CSVGGSSYNEQFF. The CDR3 DNA is TGCAGCGTTGGTGGGAGCTCCTACAATGAGCAGTTCTTC.

The CDR3 sequence: CAGSRPNTDTQYF. The CDR3 nucleotides read TGTGCCGGGTCTCGTCCCAACACAGATACGCAGTATTTT. The chain carries TRBV28 and TRBJ2-3; no clear D. Germline V gene lookup returns CDR1 MDHEN and CDR2 SYDVKM. The CDR3 is made up of 13 amino acids. V shed 11 bases and J shed 2 bases, with 14 bases lying between them.

The rearrangement joins TRBV28 to TRBJ1-4; no firm D call. Germline loops: CDR1 MDHEN, CDR2 SYDVKM. The V end was cut by 4 bases, the J end by 4 bases, with 10 bases between. This CDR3 spans 14 amino acids. CDR3 residues: CASSSGGLNEKLFF. CDR3 in DNA: TGTGCCAGCAGTTCGGGTGGGCTTAATGAAAAACTGTTTTTT.

This chain links TRBV11-3 with TRBJ2-2, with 9 bases fitting TRBD1. Trimming at V came to 4 bases and at J to 6 bases, leaving 18 bases not matched to a gene. From germline, CDR1 is SGHNT and CDR2 YENEEA. The CDR3 totals 19 residues. This CDR3 reads CASSSLKLRQGESAGELFF. DNA of the CDR3: TGTGCCAGCAGCTCTCTTAAACTGAGACAGGGGGAGTCGGCCGGGGAGCTGTTTTTT.

The chain has TRBV5-1 and TRBJ2-7; a weak D match, TRBD2 (5 bases). The germline V gene encodes CDR1 SGHRS and CDR2 YFSETQ. CDR3 length: 14 amino acids. The V gene lost 4 bases and the J gene lost 0 bases, with 11 bases spanning the gap. The CDR3 loop reads CASSPDSLSYEQYF. In nucleotides, the CDR3 is TGCGCCAGCAGCCCGGACTCCCTCTCCTACGAGCAGTACTTC.

The V and J genes are TRBV6-4 and TRBJ2-3; D is perhaps TRBD2 (6 bases). The CDR3 is made up of 17 amino acids. The germline gives CDR1 MRHNA, CDR2 SNTAGT. Trimming left V 0 bases short and J 3 bases short, with 16 bases between. CDR3 bases: TGTGCCAGCAGTGACTCGGGAGGCGGGGCAGGGACAGATACGCAGTATTTT. As protein: CASSDSGGGAGTDTQYF.

This rearrangement joins TRBV6-6 to TRBJ2-7; D gene ambiguous. The germline V and J ends were trimmed by 0 bases and 4 bases, with 4 bases remaining between them. The CDR3 runs to 12 residues. The V gene's germline CDR1 is MNHNY and CDR2 SVGAGI (reference sequence). DNA of the CDR3: TGTGCCAGCAGTTACTCGTTTTACGAGCAGTACTTC. The encoded protein is CASSYSFYEQYF.

The chain couples TRBV28 to TRBJ2-7; perhaps D is TRBD1 or TRBD2 (6 bases each). CDR1 is MDHEN, CDR2 SYDVKM, per germline. This CDR3 is 15 amino acids long. V lost 6 bases and J lost 3, with 18 bases in between. This chain's CDR3 is CASSPQLEGGYEQYF. In nucleotides, the CDR3 is TGTGCCAGCAGCCCACAGCTGGAGGGGGGCTACGAGCAGTACTTC. The full variable domain, rest sourced from reference TRBV28 and TRBJ2-7, is DVKVTQSSRYLVKRTGEKVFLECVQDMDHENMFWYRQDPGLGLRLIYFSYDVKMKEKGDIPEGYSVSREKKERFSLILESASTNQTSMYLCASSPQLEGGYEQYFGPGTRLTVT.

This rearrangement joins TRBV28 to TRBJ1-4, with a tentative D call TRBD1 (6 bases). This CDR3 contains 15 residues. V lost 4 bases to trimming and J lost 5 bases, with 14 bases between them. The germline V gene has CDR1 MDHEN and CDR2 SYDVKM. The CDR3 DNA reads as TGTGCCAGCAGTTCTACAGGGCCGCCGAATGAAAAACTGTTTTTT. This encodes CASSSTGPPNEKLFF.

The chain joins TRBV6-5 to TRBJ1-2; unclear D gene. V was cut by 0 bases and J by 2 bases, with 13 bases left in between. Germline V gives CDR1 MNHEY, CDR2 SVGAGI. The CDR3 extends over 16 amino acids. The chain's CDR3 is CASSYSIPDGNYGYTF. In DNA form, the CDR3 reads TGTGCCAGCAGTTACTCGATCCCGGACGGCAACTATGGCTACACCTTC.

This clone was recorded only once. The chain carries TRBV7-2 and TRBJ1-2, with TRBD1 matching over 8 bases. Trimming took 7 bases from V and 4 from J; bases not matched to a gene: 5. The CDR3 loop spans 13 amino acids. CDR1 is SGHTA and CDR2 is FQGNSA in the germline V gene. CDR3 region: CASIGTGFYGYTF. The CDR3 DNA is TGTGCCAGCATCGGGACAGGTTTCTATGGCTACACCTTC.

This clone was found a few times. The chain recombines TRBV18 with TRBJ1-5; no firm D call. Germline-derived CDR1 and CDR2 are KGHSH and LQKENI. The CDR3 sequence is 16 residues long. Between the trimmed V and J ends, which lost 1 base and 2 bases, there was a span of 12 bases. CDR3 coding DNA: TGTGCCAGCTCACCACTCGGCGGCTGGGGCAATCAGCCCCAGCATTTT. Translating it yields CASSPLGGWGNQPQHF.

This rearrangement joins TRBV28 to TRBJ2-3; D perhaps matches TRBD2 (5 bases). The CDR3 sequence is 14 residues long. V gave up 11 bases and J gave up 1 base, with 16 bases separating them. Looked up from germline, CDR1 is MDHEN and CDR2 is SYDVKM. In nucleotides, the CDR3 is TGTGCCGGAAAACGGGGTTTTGGCACAGATACGCAGTATTTT. Its translation: CAGKRGFGTDTQYF.

This chain links TRBV12-2 with TRBJ2-7. TRBV12-2 is a pseudogene locus. The CDR3 runs 13 residues. CDR3 in DNA: TGTGCAAGTCGCTTAGTGGGGACCTACGAGCAGTACTTC. Translating it yields CASRLVGTYEQYF.

This clone occurred a few times. Here the CDR3 reads CASSEDSGSNQPQHF. The CDR3 DNA is TGTGCCAGCAGTGAAGATTCAGGGAGCAATCAGCCCCAGCATTTT. The chain uses TRBV6-1 and TRBJ1-5; possibly TRBD1 for D (5 bases). V shed 1 base and J shed 1 base, with 8 bases lying between them. The CDR3 is 15 residues long. Per the germline V gene, CDR1 is MNHNS and CDR2 is SASEGT.

In its sample, this clone was seen a few times. The rearrangement links TRBV19 to TRBJ2-1; perhaps TRBD1 as D (6 bases). The V and J ends lost 3 bases and 4 bases respectively, with 13 bases between them. The CDR3 has 15 residues. The germline CDR1 and CDR2 sequences are LNHDA and SQIVND (reference sequence). CDR3 in amino acids: CASSILGTRYNEQFF. The CDR3 DNA reads as TGTGCCAGTAGTATCCTTGGGACAAGATACAATGAGCAGTTCTTC.

The chain links TRBV6-1 to TRBJ2-3; D gene unclear. This CDR3 is 18 amino acids long. The germline V and J ends were trimmed by 2 bases and 0 bases, with 18 bases remaining between them. Germline values: CDR1 MNHNS, CDR2 SASEGT. The DNA for the CDR3 is TGTGCCAGCAGTGAAACCGCAAGACTGGAAGCAAGCACAGATACGCAGTATTTT. Its protein is CASSETARLEASTDTQYF.

This clone appeared once. V and J are TRBV11-3 and TRBJ2-2; no firm D call. CDR3 length: 13 residues. The V end lost 3 bases, the J end lost 6 bases, and 8 bases lay between the germline ends. The germline V gene has CDR1 SGHNT and CDR2 YENEEA. The CDR3 DNA follows: TGTGCCAGCAGCTTTTCTAGTGCCGGGGAGCTGTTTTTT. This encodes CASSFSSAGELFF.

The chain recombines TRBV10-3 with TRBJ2-7, with 9 nucleotides matching TRBD2. With 6 bases clipped from V and 4 bases from J, the junction kept 13 bases outside the gene matches. This CDR3 region has 16 residues. Germline CDR1 is ENHRY and CDR2 is SYGVKD. The CDR3 sequence: CAISPQGREGLYEQYF. The DNA for the CDR3 is TGTGCCATCAGCCCTCAAGGGCGGGAGGGCCTATACGAGCAGTACTTC.

This chain links TRBV4-1 with TRBJ2-3; perhaps TRBD1 as D (5 bases). With 0 bases removed from V and 5 bases from J, the gap between germline ends came to 12 bases. CDR3 size: 15 residues. CDR1 and CDR2 (germline): MGHRA, YSYEKL. In DNA form, the CDR3 reads TGCGCCAGCAGCCAAGAGGATCTAGGGGTAGATACGCAGTATTTT. Protein sequence: CASSQEDLGVDTQYF.

This clone came up a few times. The J gene is TRBJ1-5, the V gene TRBV11-3; D is uncertain. The germline V and J ends were trimmed by 9 bases and 1 base, with 10 bases remaining between them. The V gene's germline CDR1 is SGHNT and CDR2 YENEEA. CDR3 length: 13 residues. The CDR3 sequence is CASSQRSNQPQHF. The CDR3 coding sequence is TGTGCCAGTTCACAGAGGAGCAATCAGCCCCAGCATTTT.

This chain connects TRBV7-4 to TRBJ2-6; no reliable D call. Germline CDR1 is SGHVT and CDR2 is SQSDAQ. V lost 8 bases and J lost 0, with 8 bases in between. This CDR3 comprises 14 residues. This chain's CDR3 is CASSQLSGANVLTF. CDR3 bases: TGTGCCAGCTCCCAACTCTCTGGGGCCAACGTCCTGACTTTC.

The V and J genes are TRBV19 and TRBJ2-7; D gene uncertain. This CDR3 region has 13 residues. Looked up from germline, CDR1 is LNHDA and CDR2 is SQIVND (reference sequence). V shed 3 bases and J shed 2 bases, with 8 bases lying between them. CDR3 nucleotides: TGTGCCAGTAGTATGACCCCCCCCTACGAGCAGTACTTC. Translation gives CASSMTPPYEQYF. Full variable domain (outside the CDR3, taken from reference TRBV19 and TRBJ2-7): DGGITQSPKYLFRKEGQNVTLSCEQNLNHDAMYWYRQDPGQGLRLIYYSQIVNDFQKGDIAEGYSVSREKKESFPLTVTSAQKNPTAFYLCASSMTPPYEQYFGPGTRLTVT.

This chain connects TRBV25-1 to TRBJ2-1, with 16 bases that match TRBD2. Germline loops: CDR1 MGHDK, CDR2 SYGVNS. The CDR3 sequence is 18 residues long. V shed 6 bases and J 8 bases; nucleotides not matched to a gene: 13. The DNA for the CDR3 is TGTGCCAGCAGGGGACTAGCGGGAGGGCCCGGTGTTTCAGATGAGCAGTTCTTC. Translating it yields CASRGLAGGPGVSDEQFF.

The chain combines TRBV11-2 with TRBJ2-7; 7 nucleotides agree with TRBD2. Trimming at V came to 7 bases and at J to 3 bases, leaving 9 bases not matched to a gene. Germline V gene data show CDR1 as SGHAT and CDR2 as FQNNGV. CDR3 length: 14 residues. The CDR3 DNA is TGTGCCAGCAAGCCTAGCGGACTACACTACGAGCAGTACTTC. This sequence encodes CASKPSGLHYEQYF.

The rearrangement uses TRBV7-8 and TRBJ2-1; 11 bases line up with TRBD2. Germline V gives CDR1 SGHVS, CDR2 FQNEAQ. Trimming removed 5 bases from V and 1 base from J; junction bases left unmatched: 10. CDR3 size: 18 residues. CDR3 sequence: CASSPGLAGPHSYNEQFF. DNA of the CDR3: TGTGCCAGCAGCCCAGGACTAGCGGGCCCGCATTCCTACAATGAGCAGTTCTTC.

The rearrangement joins TRBV29-1 to TRBJ2-7; D is unclear. This CDR3 is 12 amino acids long. V shed 4 bases and J shed 3 bases, with 10 bases lying between them. CDR1 is SQVTM, CDR2 ANQGSEA, per germline. This CDR3 reads CSVGDGNYEQYF. The CDR3 DNA reads as TGCAGCGTTGGTGACGGCAACTACGAGCAGTACTTC.